Listed below are T cell receptor beta chains from one sample, sequenced in a study of CD8 T cells in Susac syndrome. TCRdb re-called the immunoSEQ multiplex PCR reads through MiXCR, storing one row per CDR3 protein. The table shows under 200,000 distinct CDR3 sequences, with 85% to 95% occurring only once. The sequenced material came from CD4+ T cells from PBMCs. These receptors were obtained from a human donor with Susac syndrome. The CDR3 runs from the conserved cysteine through the conserved F or W. D genes are given only for firm matches. Clone size is stated in some rows and not others, as once, few, many or a class when expanded.

cdr3_nt,cdr3_aa,clone_size,j_call,v_call,d_call
TGTGCCAGCAGCGCTCTAGCGGGGGGGCTTCCCCGGAGCTACGAGCAGTACTTC,CASSALAGGLPRSYEQYF,once,TRBJ2-7,TRBV21-1,.
TGTGCCACCAGCAGAGGGGGGAGTGGGCGGTGGATGGGGGATGAGCAGTTCTTC,CATSRGGSGRWMGDEQFF,.,TRBJ2-1,TRBV15,.
TGTGCCAGCAGTGAATTCGGGGGCAATCAGCCCCAGCATTTT,CASSEFGGNQPQHF,.,TRBJ1-5,TRBV25-1,.
TGTGCCAGCAGGACAGGGGGCATCACTGAAGCTTTCTTT,CASRTGGITEAFF,.,TRBJ1-1,TRBV6-6,TRBD1
TGTGCCTGGAGTGGAGGGGCCAACACCGGGGAGCTGTTTTTT,CAWSGGANTGELFF,.,TRBJ2-2,TRBV30,.
TGTGCCAGTAGTGGGCAGGGAAGATCTAATGAAAAACTGTTTTTT,CASSGQGRSNEKLFF,once,TRBJ1-4,TRBV19,.
TGTGCCAGCGGGTCTGGACAGGGGGCATATGGCTACACCTTC,CASGSGQGAYGYTF,once,TRBJ1-2,TRBV25-1,TRBD1
TGTGCCAGCTCACCACCTGCTGGACCTAGCACAGATACGCAGTATTTT,CASSPPAGPSTDTQYF,.,TRBJ2-3,TRBV18,.
TGTGCCACCACAAGGGCCAGCTCTGGGGCCAACGTCCTGACTTTC,CATTRASSGANVLTF,.,TRBJ2-6,TRBV6-5,.
TGCAGCGTGGGCTTCTCTTCCACTGAAGCTTTCTTT,CSVGFSSTEAFF,once,TRBJ1-1,TRBV29-1,.
TGCGCCAGCAGCCAAGATACGGGGGGGTGGACAGATACGCAGTATTTT,CASSQDTGGWTDTQYF,.,TRBJ2-3,TRBV4-1,TRBD2
TGTGCCAGCAGCGCGACCCTACAGGGGACCACCGGGGAGCTGTTTTTT,CASSATLQGTTGELFF,.,TRBJ2-2,TRBV7-2,TRBD1
TGCGCCAGCGCTCTAGCGGGGGGGCAAGAGACCCAGTACTTC,CASALAGGQETQYF,once,TRBJ2-5,TRBV10-2,TRBD2
TGCAGTGCTAGACACGGGACTAATAACAATGAGCAGTTCTTC,CSARHGTNNNEQFF,.,TRBJ2-1,TRBV20-1,TRBD2
TGTGCCAGCAGCCCCGGGACTAGCAGGTCGAATGAGCAGTTCTTC,CASSPGTSRSNEQFF,.,TRBJ2-1,TRBV7-2,TRBD2
TGCAGCGCTGGACAGTCTGAAGCTTTCTTT,CSAGQSEAFF,.,TRBJ1-1,TRBV29-1,.
TGTGCCAGCAGCTCGACCAGTCACAATGAGCAGTTCTTC,CASSSTSHNEQFF,.,TRBJ2-1,TRBV5-4,.
TGTGCCAGTAGTACCCGGGACAGTAACAATCAGCCCCAGCATTTT,CASSTRDSNNQPQHF,once,TRBJ1-5,TRBV19,TRBD1
TGCAGCGTTTCGGACGGCGACACTGAAGCTTTCTTT,CSVSDGDTEAFF,few,TRBJ1-1,TRBV29-1,.
TGTGCCAGCAGCGTCCGGGACAGGGAGGAACATTTT,CASSVRDREEHF,.,TRBJ1-5,TRBV5-4,TRBD1
TGTGCCAGCAGCACAGGACAGGGGGCTGAAGCTTTCTTT,CASSTGQGAEAFF,.,TRBJ1-1,TRBV7-2,TRBD1
TGCAGCGTTGTTGGTGGGCGGGTACAAGAGACCCAGTACTTC,CSVVGGRVQETQYF,.,TRBJ2-5,TRBV29-1,.
TGCAGTGCTAGATCCTCCGACGGGGGAGGGTACTTC,CSARSSDGGGYF,.,TRBJ2-7,TRBV20-1,.
TGTGCCAGCTCACCACCGCAGGGGGCGACTTGGGGTGAAGCTTTCTTT,CASSPPQGATWGEAFF,.,TRBJ1-1,TRBV18,TRBD1
TGTGCCTGGAGTCTAGCGGGGGCGGGGGATACGCAGTATTTT,CAWSLAGAGDTQYF,.,TRBJ2-3,TRBV30,TRBD2
TGTGCCACCAGCAGAGATCGGCTTGGGGAGCAGTACTTC,CATSRDRLGEQYF,.,TRBJ2-7,TRBV15,.
TGTGCCAGCAGCCCAACTAGCGGGGGGAGCGGTGAGCAGTTCTTC,CASSPTSGGSGEQFF,.,TRBJ2-1,TRBV5-4,TRBD2
TGTGCCAGCAGCCAAGTTGGCGGGGGGGCCCTCGAGCAGTACTTC,CASSQVGGGALEQYF,.,TRBJ2-7,TRBV3-1,TRBD2
TGTGCCTTGACGCCTACAGGGCTTTTGGAGACCCAGTACTTC,CALTPTGLLETQYF,.,TRBJ2-5,TRBV30,.
TGTGCCAGCAGCTTCGGAGGGACTAGCGGGGGGCAAGAGACCCAGTACTTC,CASSFGGTSGGQETQYF,once,TRBJ2-5,TRBV7-2,TRBD2
TGCGCCAGCAGCCCGGACACCGCTAAGGGGAATGAGCAGTTCTTC,CASSPDTAKGNEQFF,.,TRBJ2-1,TRBV5-1,.
TGTGCCAGCAGCCAACCCGGGACTAGCGTTTTGGAGACCCAGTACTTC,CASSQPGTSVLETQYF,.,TRBJ2-5,TRBV3-1,TRBD2
TGTGCCAGCAGTGATGCTAAAGGGAGAGAGACCCAGTACTTC,CASSDAKGRETQYF,.,TRBJ2-5,TRBV2,.
TGTGCCAGCAGCTTAGGGACCCCGCCAGATACGCAGTATTTT,CASSLGTPPDTQYF,.,TRBJ2-3,TRBV7-2,.
TGCGCCAGCAGCTTGGCGTGGGACAGGGACGGCTACACCTTC,CASSLAWDRDGYTF,once,TRBJ1-2,TRBV5-1,TRBD1
TGTGCCAGCAGTTACTCTCCGGCGACGGGGGCTTTCTTT,CASSYSPATGAFF,.,TRBJ1-1,TRBV6-2/TRBV6-3,.
TGTGCCTGGAGCCCGGGCGGGGGTCCCTACGAGCAGTACTTC,CAWSPGGGPYEQYF,.,TRBJ2-7,TRBV30,TRBD2
TGCGCCAGCAGCCAAAGTGGGACAGGGCGCTACGAGCAGTACTTC,CASSQSGTGRYEQYF,.,TRBJ2-7,TRBV4-1,TRBD1
TGTGCCACCAGCAGAGCTACTATCGGACAGGCCAATCAGCCCCAGCATTTT,CATSRATIGQANQPQHF,.,TRBJ1-5,TRBV15,TRBD1
TGTGCCAGCAGCCAAGGAGGAGGACAGGGAGTCTATGGCTACACCTTC,CASSQGGGQGVYGYTF,.,TRBJ1-2,TRBV4-2,TRBD1
TGTGCCAGCGCCATCGGGGGGCTCGCAGATACGCAGTATTTT,CASAIGGLADTQYF,.,TRBJ2-3,TRBV9,.
TGTGCCACGAGCGGCGGGGATACGCAGTATTTT,CATSGGDTQYF,once,TRBJ2-3,TRBV24-1,.
TGTGCCAGCGAGGATCTGCACCCCCTCCACTTT,CASEDLHPLHF,.,TRBJ1-6,TRBV27,.
TGTGCCAGCAGCTCGGGCCCAGCCAAAAACATTCAGTACTTC,CASSSGPAKNIQYF,few,TRBJ2-4,TRBV7-9,.
TGTGCCAGCAGCTTAGAGGGGGGGAAGACTGAAGCTTTCTTT,CASSLEGGKTEAFF,.,TRBJ1-1,TRBV7-8,.
TGTGCCAGCAGCTCGGACAGCTTCTACGAGCAGTACTTC,CASSSDSFYEQYF,.,TRBJ2-7,TRBV7-2,.
TGTGCCAGCAGGGACAGCCCCAATCAGCCCCAGCATTTT,CASRDSPNQPQHF,.,TRBJ1-5,TRBV2,.
TGCAGCGTTGTAGGGGTGGGGAATCAGCCCCAGCATTTT,CSVVGVGNQPQHF,.,TRBJ1-5,TRBV29-1,.
TGTGCCAGCAGCCTGGCAGGGACGGACGGCTACACCTTC,CASSLAGTDGYTF,.,TRBJ1-2,TRBV7-3,.
TGTGCCATCACCGGGGCCCTACAAGAGACCCAGTACTTC,CAITGALQETQYF,.,TRBJ2-5,TRBV10-3,.
TGTGCCAGCAGCCCTCGGACAGGGGAAAGATCACCCCTCCACTTT,CASSPRTGERSPLHF,.,TRBJ1-6,TRBV9,TRBD1
TGTGCCAGCAGCCCTACAGGGGACTCCTACAATGAGCAGTTCTTC,CASSPTGDSYNEQFF,.,TRBJ2-1,TRBV5-4,TRBD1
TGTGCCAGCTCACCGGGGACAAGATCCTATGGCTACACCTTC,CASSPGTRSYGYTF,.,TRBJ1-2,TRBV18,.
TGTGCCAGCAGCTTATCTCAAGGCTCCTACGAGCAGTACTTC,CASSLSQGSYEQYF,.,TRBJ2-7,TRBV7-2,.
TGCAGCGTTGTTCGGGTAACTAAAGCTTTCTTT,CSVVRVTKAFF,.,TRBJ1-1,TRBV29-1,.
TGCAGTGCTAGAGATCGGAGAAGTAATCAGCCCCAGCATTTT,CSARDRRSNQPQHF,.,TRBJ1-5,TRBV20-1,.
TGCAGTGCTAGTCGGCCCCCATCGGAGGACACTGAAGCTTTCTTT,CSASRPPSEDTEAFF,once,TRBJ1-1,TRBV20-1,.
TGTGCCACCAGCAAAGGATCCGGGACAGGGGCCAATGAGCAGTTCTTC,CATSKGSGTGANEQFF,.,TRBJ2-1,TRBV15,TRBD1
TGTGCCAGCAGTTTAAGGGGCGCCGGGGCCAACGTCCTGACTTTC,CASSLRGAGANVLTF,.,TRBJ2-6,TRBV28,.
TGCAGCGTTGCTCTCTCTGGAAACACCATATATTTT,CSVALSGNTIYF,once,TRBJ1-3,TRBV29-1,.